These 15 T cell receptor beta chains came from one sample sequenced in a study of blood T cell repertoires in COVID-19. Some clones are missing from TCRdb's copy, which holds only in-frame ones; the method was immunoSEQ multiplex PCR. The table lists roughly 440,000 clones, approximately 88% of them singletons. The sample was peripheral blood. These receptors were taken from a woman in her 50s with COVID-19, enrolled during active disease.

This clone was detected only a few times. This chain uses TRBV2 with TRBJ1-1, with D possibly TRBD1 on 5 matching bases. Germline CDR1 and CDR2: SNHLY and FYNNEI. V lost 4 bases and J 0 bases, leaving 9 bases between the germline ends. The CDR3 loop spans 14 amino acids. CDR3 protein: CASSGNRMNTEAFF. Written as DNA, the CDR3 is TGTGCCAGCAGTGGAAACAGGATGAACACTGAAGCTTTCTTT.

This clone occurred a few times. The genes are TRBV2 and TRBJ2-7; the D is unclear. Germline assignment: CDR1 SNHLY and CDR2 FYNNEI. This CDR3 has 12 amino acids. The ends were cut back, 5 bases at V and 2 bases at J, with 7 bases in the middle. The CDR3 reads CASSKEPYEQYF. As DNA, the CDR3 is TGTGCCAGCAGTAAGGAGCCCTACGAGCAGTACTTC.

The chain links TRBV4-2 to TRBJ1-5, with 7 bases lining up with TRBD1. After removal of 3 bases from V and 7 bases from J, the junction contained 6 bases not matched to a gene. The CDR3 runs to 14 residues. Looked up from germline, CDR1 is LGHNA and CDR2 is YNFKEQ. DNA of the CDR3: TGTGCCAGCAGCCATACAGGGGATGGACAGCCCCAGCATTTT. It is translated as CASSHTGDGQPQHF.

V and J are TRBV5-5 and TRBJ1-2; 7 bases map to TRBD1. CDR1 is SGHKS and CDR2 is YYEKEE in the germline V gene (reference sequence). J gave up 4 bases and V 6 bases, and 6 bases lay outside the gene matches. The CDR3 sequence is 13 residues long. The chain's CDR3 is CASTNQGVYGYTF. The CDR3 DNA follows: TGTGCCAGCACCAATCAGGGGGTCTATGGCTACACCTTC.

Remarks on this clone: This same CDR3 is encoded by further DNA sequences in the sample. The CDR3 nucleotides read TGTGCCAGCAGTTTGACAGGGGGTCAGCCCCAGCATTTT. Translating gives CASSLTGGQPQHF. The V gene is TRBV12-3 or TRBV12-4, the J gene TRBJ1-5, with 9 positions matching TRBD1. The CDR3 consists of 13 residues. Trimming cost V 3 bases and J 6 bases; bases outside gene matches: 0.

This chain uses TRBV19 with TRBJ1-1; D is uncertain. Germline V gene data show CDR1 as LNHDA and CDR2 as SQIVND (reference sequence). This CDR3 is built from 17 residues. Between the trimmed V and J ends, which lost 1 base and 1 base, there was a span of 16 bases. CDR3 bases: TGTGCCAGTAGTATAGGTTCGGTGTTGAGGCGGAACACTGAAGCTTTCTTT. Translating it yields CASSIGSVLRRNTEAFF.

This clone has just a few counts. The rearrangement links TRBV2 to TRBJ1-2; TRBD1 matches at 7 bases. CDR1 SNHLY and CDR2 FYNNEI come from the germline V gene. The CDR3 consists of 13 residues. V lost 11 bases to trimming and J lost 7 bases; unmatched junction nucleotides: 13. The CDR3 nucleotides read TGTGCCCACACCAAAGCCCAGGGGGGTGGCTACACCTTC. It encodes CAHTKAQGGGYTF.

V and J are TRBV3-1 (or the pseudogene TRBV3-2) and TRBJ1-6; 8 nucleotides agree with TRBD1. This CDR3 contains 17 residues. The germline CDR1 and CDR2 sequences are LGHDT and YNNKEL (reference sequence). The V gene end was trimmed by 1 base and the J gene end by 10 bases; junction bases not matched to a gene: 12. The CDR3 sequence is CASSQARPGGAKSPLHF. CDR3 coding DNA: TGTGCCAGCAGCCAAGCTCGCCCAGGGGGCGCAAAATCACCCCTCCACTTT.

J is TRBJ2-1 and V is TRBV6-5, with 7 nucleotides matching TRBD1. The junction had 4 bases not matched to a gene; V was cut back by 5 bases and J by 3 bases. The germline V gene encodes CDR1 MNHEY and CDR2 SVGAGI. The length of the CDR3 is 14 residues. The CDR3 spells CASSLDRDYNEQFF. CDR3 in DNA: TGTGCCAGCAGTCTTGACAGGGACTACAATGAGCAGTTCTTC.

The CDR3 reads CASSFPRGDTEAFF. In nucleotides, the CDR3 is TGTGCCAGCAGTTTCCCCCGGGGGGACACTGAAGCTTTCTTT. The V and J genes are TRBV28 and TRBJ1-1, with D perhaps TRBD1 (5 bases). The CDR3 runs 14 residues. Germline loops: CDR1 MDHEN, CDR2 SYDVKM. The ends were cut back, 3 bases at V and 3 bases at J, with 11 bases in the middle.

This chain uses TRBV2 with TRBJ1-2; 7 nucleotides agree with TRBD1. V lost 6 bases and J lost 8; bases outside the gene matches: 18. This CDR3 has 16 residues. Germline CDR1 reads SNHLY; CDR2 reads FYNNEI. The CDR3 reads CASRVLSTGTPGGYTF. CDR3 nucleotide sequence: TGTGCCAGCAGAGTCCTCTCGACAGGGACCCCGGGGGGCTACACCTTC.

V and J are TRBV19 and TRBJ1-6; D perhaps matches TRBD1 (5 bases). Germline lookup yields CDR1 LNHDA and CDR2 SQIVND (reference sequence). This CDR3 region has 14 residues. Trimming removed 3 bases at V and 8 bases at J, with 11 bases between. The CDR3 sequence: CASSMQGVDSPLHF. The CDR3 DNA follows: TGTGCCAGTAGTATGCAAGGGGTGGATTCACCCCTCCACTTT.

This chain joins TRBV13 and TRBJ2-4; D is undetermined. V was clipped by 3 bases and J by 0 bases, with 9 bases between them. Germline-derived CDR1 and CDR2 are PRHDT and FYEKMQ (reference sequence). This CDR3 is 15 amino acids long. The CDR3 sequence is CASSLAELAKNIQYF. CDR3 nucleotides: TGTGCCAGCAGCTTGGCCGAATTAGCCAAAAACATTCAGTACTTC.

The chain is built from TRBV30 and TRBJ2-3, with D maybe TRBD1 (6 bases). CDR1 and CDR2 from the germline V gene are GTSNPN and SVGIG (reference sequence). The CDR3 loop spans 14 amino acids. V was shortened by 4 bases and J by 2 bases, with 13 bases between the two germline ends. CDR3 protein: CAWTSQGTTDTQYF. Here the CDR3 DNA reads TGTGCCTGGACTTCCCAGGGGACCACAGATACGCAGTATTTT.

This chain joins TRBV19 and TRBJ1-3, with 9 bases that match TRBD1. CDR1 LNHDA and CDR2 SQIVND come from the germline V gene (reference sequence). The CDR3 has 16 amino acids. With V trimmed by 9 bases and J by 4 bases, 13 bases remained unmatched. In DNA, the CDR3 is TGTGCCAGCCGACTCGACCACAGGGGGCTAGGAAACACCATATATTTT. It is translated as CASRLDHRGLGNTIYF.